The source of this TCR beta chain is a study of sequential checkpoint blockade in melanoma. Study-level information: Arm A got nivolumab then ipilimumab; arm B the reverse, 1:1.

Germline values: CDR1 MDHEN, CDR2 SYDVKM. The CDR3 runs 14 residues. J gave up 7 bases and V 8 bases, and 7 bases lay outside the gene matches. The treatment denotes: randomized to nivolumab then ipilimumab (arm A) or the reverse (arm B). Profiling relied on immunoSEQ multiplex PCR, and the TCRdb table lists in-frame clones only, not all of them. The sample consists of about 9,200 clones, roughly 24% of them appearing once. The V call is TRBV28, the J call TRBJ1-6, with TRBD1 identical over 8 bases. This TCR derives from a human donor with melanoma. Sequencing used tumor tissue (inferred from file names), obtained from a patient given nivolumab and ipilimumab in sequence. CDR3 amino acids: CASETGGENSPLHF. CDR3 in DNA: TGTGCCAGCGAAACAGGGGGAGAGAATTCACCCCTCCACTTT.